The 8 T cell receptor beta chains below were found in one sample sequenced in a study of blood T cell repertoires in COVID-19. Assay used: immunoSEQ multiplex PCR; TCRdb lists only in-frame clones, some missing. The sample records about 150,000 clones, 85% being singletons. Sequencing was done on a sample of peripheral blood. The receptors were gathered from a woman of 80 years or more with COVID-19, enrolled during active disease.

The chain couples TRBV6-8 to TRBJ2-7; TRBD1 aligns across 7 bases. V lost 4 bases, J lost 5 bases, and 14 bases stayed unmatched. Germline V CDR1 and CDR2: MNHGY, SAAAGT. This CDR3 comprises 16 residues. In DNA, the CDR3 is TGTGCCAGCAGTTTGGACCCCGGACAGGCCAGCGACGAGCAGTACTTC. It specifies CASSLDPGQASDEQYF.

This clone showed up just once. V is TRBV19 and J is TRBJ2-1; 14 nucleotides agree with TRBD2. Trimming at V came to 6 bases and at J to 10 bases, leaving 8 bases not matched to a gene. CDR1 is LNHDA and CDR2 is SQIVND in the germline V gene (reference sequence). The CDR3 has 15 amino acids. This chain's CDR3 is CASSGLAGGGVEQFF. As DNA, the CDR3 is TGTGCCAGTAGCGGACTAGCGGGAGGCGGGGTAGAGCAGTTCTTC.

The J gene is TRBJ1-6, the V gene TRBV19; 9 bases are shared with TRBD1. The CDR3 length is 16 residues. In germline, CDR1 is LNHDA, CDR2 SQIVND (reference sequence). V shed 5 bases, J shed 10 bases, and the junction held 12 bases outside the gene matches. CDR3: CASSPPRTGAGSPLHF. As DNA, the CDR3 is TGTGCCAGTAGTCCCCCCAGGACAGGGGCGGGATCACCCCTCCACTTT.

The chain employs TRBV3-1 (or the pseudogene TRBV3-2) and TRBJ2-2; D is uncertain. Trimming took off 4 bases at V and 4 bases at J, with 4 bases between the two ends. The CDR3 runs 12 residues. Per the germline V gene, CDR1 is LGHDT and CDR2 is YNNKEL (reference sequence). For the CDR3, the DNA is TGTGCCAGCAGCCCGTTCACCGGGGAGCTGTTTTTT. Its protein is CASSPFTGELFF.

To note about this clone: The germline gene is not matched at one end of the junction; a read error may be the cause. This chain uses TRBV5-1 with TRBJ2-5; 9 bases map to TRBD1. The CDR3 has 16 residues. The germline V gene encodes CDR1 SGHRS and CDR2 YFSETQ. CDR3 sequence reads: CASSLMGQGNQETQYF. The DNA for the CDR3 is TGCGCCAGCAGCTTGATGGGACAGGGAAACCAGGAGACCCAGTACTTC. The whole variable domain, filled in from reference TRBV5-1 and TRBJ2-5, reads KAGVTQTPRYLIKTRGQQVTLSCSPISGHRSVSWYQQTPGQGLQFLFEYFSETQRNKGNFPGRFSGRQFSNSRSEMNVSTLELGDSALYLCASSLMGQGNQETQYFGPGTRLLVL.

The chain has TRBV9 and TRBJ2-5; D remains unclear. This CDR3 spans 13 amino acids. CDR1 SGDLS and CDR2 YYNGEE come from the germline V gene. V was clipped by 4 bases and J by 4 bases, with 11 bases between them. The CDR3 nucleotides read TGTGCCAGCAGCTCGAGCCCCCTAGAGACCCAGTACTTC. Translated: CASSSSPLETQYF. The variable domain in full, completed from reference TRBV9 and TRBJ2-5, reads DSGVTQTPKHLITATGQRVTLRCSPRSGDLSVYWYQQSLDQGLQFLIQYYNGEERAKGNILERFSAQQFPDLHSELNLSSLELGDSALYFCASSSSPLETQYFGPGTRLLVL.

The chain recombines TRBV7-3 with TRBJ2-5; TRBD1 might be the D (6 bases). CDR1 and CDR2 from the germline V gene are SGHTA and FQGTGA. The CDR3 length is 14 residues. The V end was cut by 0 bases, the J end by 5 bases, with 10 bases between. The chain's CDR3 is CASSLTAGVETQYF. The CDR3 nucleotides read TGTGCCAGCAGCTTAACGGCAGGGGTCGAGACCCAGTACTTC. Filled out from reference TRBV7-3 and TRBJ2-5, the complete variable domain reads GAGVSQTPSNKVTEKGKYVELRCDPISGHTALYWYRQSLGQGPEFLIYFQGTGAADDSGLPNDRFFAVRPEGSVSTLKIQRTERGDSAVYLCASSLTAGVETQYFGPGTRLLVL.

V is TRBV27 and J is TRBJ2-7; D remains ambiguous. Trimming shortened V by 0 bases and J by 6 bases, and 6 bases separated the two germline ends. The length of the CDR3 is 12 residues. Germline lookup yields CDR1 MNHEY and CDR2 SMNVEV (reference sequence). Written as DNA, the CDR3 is TGTGCCAGCAGTTTATCCGGGTTCGAGCAGTACTTC. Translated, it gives CASSLSGFEQYF.